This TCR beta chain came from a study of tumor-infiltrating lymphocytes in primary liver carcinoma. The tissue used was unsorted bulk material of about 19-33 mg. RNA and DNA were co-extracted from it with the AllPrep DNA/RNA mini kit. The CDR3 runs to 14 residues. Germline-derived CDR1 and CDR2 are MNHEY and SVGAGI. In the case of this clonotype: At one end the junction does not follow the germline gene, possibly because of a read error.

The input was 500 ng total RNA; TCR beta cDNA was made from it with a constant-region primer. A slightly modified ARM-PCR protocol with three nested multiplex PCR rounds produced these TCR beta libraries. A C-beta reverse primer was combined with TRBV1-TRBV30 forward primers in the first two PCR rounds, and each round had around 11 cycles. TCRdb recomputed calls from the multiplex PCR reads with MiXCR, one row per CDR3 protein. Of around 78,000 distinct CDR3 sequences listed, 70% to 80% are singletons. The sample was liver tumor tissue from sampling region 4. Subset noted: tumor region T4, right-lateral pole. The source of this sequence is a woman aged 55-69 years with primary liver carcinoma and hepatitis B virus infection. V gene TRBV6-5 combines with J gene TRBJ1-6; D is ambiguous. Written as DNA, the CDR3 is TGTGCCAACAGTTACGATACGGCTAATTCACCCCTCCACTTC. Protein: CANSYDTANSPLHF.